This T cell receptor beta chain was obtained from a study of T cells in Graves' hyperthyroidism and ophthalmopathy. RNA transcripts yielded amplified TCR beta CDR3 regions. The HTBI primer set drove a first-round RT-PCR of the TCR CDR3. TCRdb redid the calling of the multiplex PCR reads with MiXCR, one entry per CDR3 protein. The sample yields about 160,000 distinct CDR3 sequences, 8% to 9.5% seen once. This clonotype was observed at least ten times. Its antigen is not known. The study's findings and limits: Most thyroid-expanded clonotypes above 0.001 were also found in blood.

Trimming cost V 7 bases and J 1 base, with 10 bases left between them. This CDR3 is 13 amino acids long. Germline V gene sequence: CDR1 SEHNR, CDR2 FQNEAQ (reference sequence). This receptor was identified in a young woman with Graves' hyperthyroidism that later progressed to Graves' ophthalmopathy. This chain uses TRBV7-9 with TRBJ1-1, with D hard to call. Sequenced: blood. The CDR3 region has the DNA TGTGCCAGCAACCCACAGAAGAACACTGAAGCTTTCTTT. As protein: CASNPQKNTEAFF.